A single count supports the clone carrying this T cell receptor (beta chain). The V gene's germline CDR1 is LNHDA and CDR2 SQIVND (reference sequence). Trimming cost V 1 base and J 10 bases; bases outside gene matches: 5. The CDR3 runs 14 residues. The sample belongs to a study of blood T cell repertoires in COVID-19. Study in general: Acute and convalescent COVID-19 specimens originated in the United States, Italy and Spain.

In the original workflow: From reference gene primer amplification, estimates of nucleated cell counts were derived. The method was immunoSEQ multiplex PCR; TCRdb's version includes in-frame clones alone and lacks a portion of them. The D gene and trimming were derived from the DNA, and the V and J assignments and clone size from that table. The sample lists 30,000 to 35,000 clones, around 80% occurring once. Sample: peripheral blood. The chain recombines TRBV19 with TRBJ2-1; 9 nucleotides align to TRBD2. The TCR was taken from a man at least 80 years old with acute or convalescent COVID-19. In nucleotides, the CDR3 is TGTGCCAGTAGTATAGTTGGGACTAGCCAAGAGCAGTTCTTC. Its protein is CASSIVGTSQEQFF.